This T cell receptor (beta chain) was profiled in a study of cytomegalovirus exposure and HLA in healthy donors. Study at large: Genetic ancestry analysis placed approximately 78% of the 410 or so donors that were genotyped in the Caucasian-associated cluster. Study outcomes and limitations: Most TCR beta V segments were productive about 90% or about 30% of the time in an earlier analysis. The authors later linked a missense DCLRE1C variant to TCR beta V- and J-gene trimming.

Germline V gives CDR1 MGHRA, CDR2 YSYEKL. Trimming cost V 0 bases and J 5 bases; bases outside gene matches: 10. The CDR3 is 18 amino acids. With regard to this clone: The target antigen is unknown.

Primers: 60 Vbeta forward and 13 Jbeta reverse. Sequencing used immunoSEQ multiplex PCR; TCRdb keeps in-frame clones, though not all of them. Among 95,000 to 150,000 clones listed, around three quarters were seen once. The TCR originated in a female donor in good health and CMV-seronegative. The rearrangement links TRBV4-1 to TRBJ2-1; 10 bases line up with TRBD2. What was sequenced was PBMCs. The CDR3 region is CASSQDSVLAGADNEQFF. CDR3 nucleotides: TGCGCCAGCAGCCAAGATAGCGTGCTAGCGGGAGCGGACAATGAGCAGTTCTTC.